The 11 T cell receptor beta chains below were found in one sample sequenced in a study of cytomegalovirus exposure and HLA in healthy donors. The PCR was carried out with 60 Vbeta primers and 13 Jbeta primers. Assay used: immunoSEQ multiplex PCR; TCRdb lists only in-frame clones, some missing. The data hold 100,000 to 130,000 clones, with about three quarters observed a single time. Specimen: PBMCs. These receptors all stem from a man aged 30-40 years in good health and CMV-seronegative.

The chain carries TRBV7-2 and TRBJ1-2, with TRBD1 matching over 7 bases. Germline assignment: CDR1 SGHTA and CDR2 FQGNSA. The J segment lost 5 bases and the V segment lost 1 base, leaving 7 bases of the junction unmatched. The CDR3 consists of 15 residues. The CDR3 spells CASSLVTGDDYGYTF. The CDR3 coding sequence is TGTGCCAGCAGCTTAGTTACAGGGGATGATTATGGCTACACCTTC.

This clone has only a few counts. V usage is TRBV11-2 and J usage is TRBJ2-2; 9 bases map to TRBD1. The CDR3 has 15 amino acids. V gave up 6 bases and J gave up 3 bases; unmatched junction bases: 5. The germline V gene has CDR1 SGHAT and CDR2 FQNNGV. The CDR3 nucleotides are TGTGCCAGCAGTCGGGACAGGGTTGACACCGGGGAGCTGTTTTTT. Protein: CASSRDRVDTGELFF.

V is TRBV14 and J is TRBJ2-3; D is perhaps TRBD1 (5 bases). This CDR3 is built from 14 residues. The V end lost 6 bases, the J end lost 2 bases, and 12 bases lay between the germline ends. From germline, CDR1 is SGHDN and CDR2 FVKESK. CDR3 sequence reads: CASRKQENTDTQYF. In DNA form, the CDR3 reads TGTGCCAGCAGAAAACAGGAAAACACAGATACGCAGTATTTT. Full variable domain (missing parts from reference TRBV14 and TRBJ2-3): EAGVTQFPSHSVIEKGQTVTLRCDPISGHDNLYWYRRVMGKEIKFLLHFVKESKQDESGMPNNRFLAERTGGTYSTLKVQPAELEDSGVYFCASRKQENTDTQYFGPGTRLTVL.

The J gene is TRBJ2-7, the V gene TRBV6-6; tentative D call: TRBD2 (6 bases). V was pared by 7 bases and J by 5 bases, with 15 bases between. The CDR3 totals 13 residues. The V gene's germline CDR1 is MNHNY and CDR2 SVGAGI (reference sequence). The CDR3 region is CASTPGGFNEQYF. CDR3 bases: TGTGCCAGCACCCCTGGAGGGTTCAACGAGCAGTACTTC.

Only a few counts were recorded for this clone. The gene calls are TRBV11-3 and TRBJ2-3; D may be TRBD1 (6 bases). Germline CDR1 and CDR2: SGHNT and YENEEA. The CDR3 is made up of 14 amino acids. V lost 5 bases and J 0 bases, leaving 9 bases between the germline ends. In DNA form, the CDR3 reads TGTGCCAGCAGCCCCGGACAGAGCACAGATACGCAGTATTTT. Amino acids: CASSPGQSTDTQYF.

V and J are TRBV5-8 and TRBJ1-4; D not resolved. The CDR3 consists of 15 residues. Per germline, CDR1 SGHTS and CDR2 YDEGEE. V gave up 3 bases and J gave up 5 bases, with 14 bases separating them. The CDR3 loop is CASSSRSILNEKLFF. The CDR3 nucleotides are TGTGCCAGCAGCTCGCGATCGATTTTGAATGAAAAACTGTTTTTT.

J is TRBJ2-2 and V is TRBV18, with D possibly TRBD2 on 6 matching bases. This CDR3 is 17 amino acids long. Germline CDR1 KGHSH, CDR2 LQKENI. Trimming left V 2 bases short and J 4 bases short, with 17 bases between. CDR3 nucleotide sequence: TGTGCCAGCTCACCAGGAGTCGTGGGGGGACCCACCGGGGAGCTGTTTTTT. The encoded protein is CASSPGVVGGPTGELFF.

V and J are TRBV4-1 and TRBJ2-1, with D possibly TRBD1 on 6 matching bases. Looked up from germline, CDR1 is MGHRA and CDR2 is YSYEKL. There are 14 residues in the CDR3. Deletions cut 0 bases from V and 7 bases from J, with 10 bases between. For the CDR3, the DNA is TGCGCCAGCAGCCAAGACTCCAGGGGTAATGAGCAGTTCTTC. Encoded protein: CASSQDSRGNEQFF.

The CDR3, as DNA: TGTGCCAGCAGTGGAGGACAGGGGGTCGACGAGCAGTACTTC. Amino acid sequence: CASSGGQGVDEQYF. The chain recombines TRBV2 with TRBJ2-7; 10 bases map to TRBD1. This CDR3 is 14 amino acids long. Germline V gene sequence: CDR1 SNHLY, CDR2 FYNNEI. V lost 4 bases to trimming and J lost 5 bases; unmatched junction nucleotides: 5.

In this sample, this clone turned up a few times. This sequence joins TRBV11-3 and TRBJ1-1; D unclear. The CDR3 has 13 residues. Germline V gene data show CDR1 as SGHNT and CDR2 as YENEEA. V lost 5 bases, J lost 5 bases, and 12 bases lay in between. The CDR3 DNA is TGTGCCAGCAGCCAAGGCTTCGGGACTGAAGCTTTCTTT. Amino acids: CASSQGFGTEAFF. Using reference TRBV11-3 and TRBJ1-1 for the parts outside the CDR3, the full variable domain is EAGVVQSPRYKIIEKKQPVAFWCNPISGHNTLYWYLQNLGQGPELLIRYENEEAVDDSQLPKDRFSAERLKGVDSTLKIQPAELGDSAVYLCASSQGFGTEAFFGQGTRLTVV.

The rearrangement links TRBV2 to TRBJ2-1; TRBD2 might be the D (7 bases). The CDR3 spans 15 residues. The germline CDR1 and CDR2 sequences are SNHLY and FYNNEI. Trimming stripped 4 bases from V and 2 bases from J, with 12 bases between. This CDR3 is CASSARGAAYNEQFF. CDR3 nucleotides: TGTGCCAGCAGTGCTCGGGGGGCCGCCTACAATGAGCAGTTCTTC.